This T cell receptor beta chain was recovered during a study of T cell repertoires in ileal Crohn's disease. The wider study: Patients had a median approximately 7.2-year disease duration, and roughly 38% were active smokers. Surgery for a complication: stricturing in 61%, penetrating in approximately 40%. The study's findings and limits: Clonal expansions were more frequent in active smokers than non-smokers at surgery. Sorted CD8 T cells held more high-frequency clones than CD4.

Before sorting, lamina propria lymphocytes were separated from surgical specimens by density gradient. About this clone: Its antigen is undetermined.

Profiling relied on immunoSEQ multiplex PCR, and the TCRdb table lists in-frame clones only, not all of them. The repertoire holds roughly 3,400 clones, with roughly three quarters as singletons. This TCR was sampled from an adult with Crohn's disease. The sample taken for sequencing was CD4+ T cells sorted from the ileum.

The CDR3 loop reads CASSYRDSSFHEQYF. The DNA for the CDR3 is TGTGCCAGCAGCTACCGGGACAGTTCCTTCCACGAGCAGTACTTC. This chain links TRBV7-8 with TRBJ2-7; 7 positions agree with TRBD1. Germline V gene data show CDR1 as SGHVS and CDR2 as FQNEAQ. V lost 4 bases to trimming and J lost 5 bases; unmatched junction nucleotides: 11. The CDR3 covers 15 residues.